This TCR beta chain is from a study of siplizumab effects on memory and regulatory T cells. This CDR3 is 17 amino acids long. The V gene's germline CDR1 is SGHAT and CDR2 FQNNGV. J gave up 0 bases and V 6 bases, and 11 bases lay outside the gene matches. About this clone: Antigen: not known.

Using immunoSEQ multiplex PCR, the repertoire was profiled, and TCRdb retains in-frame clones only, with some absent. The data show approximately 65,000 clones, less than 85% seen once. Study findings and constraints: Siplizumab led to significantly less abundant alloreactive sequences that could be traced back to unstimulated CD4+ memory cells.

The sample consisted of memory CD4+ T cells sorted from blood. The receptor comes from a human donor in good health. This sequence joins TRBV11-2 and TRBJ2-3, with 8 bases lining up with TRBD1. CDR3 DNA: TGTGCCAGCAGATTAAGGCAGGGACAGGAAAGCACAGATACGCAGTATTTT. It is translated as CASRLRQGQESTDTQYF.